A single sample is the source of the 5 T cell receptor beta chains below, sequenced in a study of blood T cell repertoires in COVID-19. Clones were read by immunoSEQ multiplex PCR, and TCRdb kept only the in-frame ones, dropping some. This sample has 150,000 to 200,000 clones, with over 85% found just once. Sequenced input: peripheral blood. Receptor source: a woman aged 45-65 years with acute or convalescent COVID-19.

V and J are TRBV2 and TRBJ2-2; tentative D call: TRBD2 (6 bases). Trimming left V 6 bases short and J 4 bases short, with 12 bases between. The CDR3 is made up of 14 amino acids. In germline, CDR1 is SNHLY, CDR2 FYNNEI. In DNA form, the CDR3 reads TGTGCCAGCAGGAGGGGAGGTTCCACCGGGGAGCTGTTTTTT. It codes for CASRRGGSTGELFF. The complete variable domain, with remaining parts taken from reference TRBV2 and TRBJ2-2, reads EPEVTQTPSHQVTQMGQEVILRCVPISNHLYFYWYRQILGQKVEFLVSFYNNEISEKSEIFDDQFSVERPDGSNFTLKIRSTKLEDSAMYFCASRRGGSTGELFFGEGSRLTVL.

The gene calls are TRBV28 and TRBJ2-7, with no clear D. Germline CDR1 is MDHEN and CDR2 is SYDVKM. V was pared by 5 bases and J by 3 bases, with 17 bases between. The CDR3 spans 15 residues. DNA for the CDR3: TGTGCCAGCAGTCCACCGTCGCAGCCAGGCTACGAGCAGTACTTC. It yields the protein CASSPPSQPGYEQYF.

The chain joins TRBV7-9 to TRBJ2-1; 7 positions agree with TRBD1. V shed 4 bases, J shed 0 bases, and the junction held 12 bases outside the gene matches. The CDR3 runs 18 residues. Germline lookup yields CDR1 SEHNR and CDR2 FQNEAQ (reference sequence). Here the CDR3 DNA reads TGTGCCAGCAGCTCCCTCCGACAGGGCCGCAGCTCCTACAATGAGCAGTTCTTC. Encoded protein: CASSSLRQGRSSYNEQFF.

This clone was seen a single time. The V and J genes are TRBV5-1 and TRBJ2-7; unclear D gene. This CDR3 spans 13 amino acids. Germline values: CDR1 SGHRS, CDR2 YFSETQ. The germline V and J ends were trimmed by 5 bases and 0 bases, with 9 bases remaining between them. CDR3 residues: CASSSGSSYEQYF. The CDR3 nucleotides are TGCGCCAGCAGTTCCGGTAGCTCCTACGAGCAGTACTTC.

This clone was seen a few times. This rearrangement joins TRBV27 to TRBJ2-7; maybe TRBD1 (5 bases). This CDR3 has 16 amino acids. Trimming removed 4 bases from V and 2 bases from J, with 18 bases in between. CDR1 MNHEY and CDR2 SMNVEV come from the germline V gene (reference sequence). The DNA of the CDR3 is TGTGCCAGCAGTTCAAATCCAGGGTCGATAACCTACGAGCAGTACTTC. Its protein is CASSSNPGSITYEQYF.